Presented here are 6 T cell receptor beta chains from one specimen sequenced in a study of technical replicates of blood from a handful of donors. Produced via immunoSEQ multiplex PCR; TCRdb's table is partial and in-frame only. The table has tens of thousands of clones, approximately 98% seen once. The sequencing sample was made of T cells isolated from PBMCs. All receptors come from a human donor in good health.

J is TRBJ2-7 and V is TRBV4-3; TRBD2 agrees at 9 bases. The CDR3 totals 16 residues. With V trimmed by 1 base and J by 5 bases, 9 bases remained unmatched. The germline CDR1 and CDR2 sequences are LGHNA and YSLEER. The CDR3 region has the DNA TGCGCCAGCAGCCAAGCGGGGGGACTAGCCTTGCACGAGCAGTACTTC. Its translation is CASSQAGGLALHEQYF.

J is TRBJ2-7 and V is TRBV28, with TRBD1 matching over 7 bases. The CDR3 runs to 16 residues. Germline loops: CDR1 MDHEN, CDR2 SYDVKM. The ends lost 5 bases at V and 2 bases at J; junction bases unmatched: 12. The CDR3, as DNA: TGTGCCAGCAGTCCCTTCTGGGACAGCGAGACCTACGAGCAGTACTTC. It encodes CASSPFWDSETYEQYF. The complete variable domain, with remaining parts taken from reference TRBV28 and TRBJ2-7, reads DVKVTQSSRYLVKRTGEKVFLECVQDMDHENMFWYRQDPGLGLRLIYFSYDVKMKEKGDIPEGYSVSREKKERFSLILESASTNQTSMYLCASSPFWDSETYEQYFGPGTRLTVT.

The V and J genes are TRBV27 and TRBJ1-5, with D possibly TRBD1 on 5 matching bases. This CDR3 is 14 amino acids long. Between the trimmed V and J ends, which lost 2 bases and 5 bases, there was a span of 10 bases. Germline assignment: CDR1 MNHEY and CDR2 SMNVEV (reference sequence). The CDR3 DNA is TGTGCCAGCAGTTTAGTTGGGGGGGATCAGCCCCAGCATTTT. This encodes CASSLVGGDQPQHF.

The V and J genes are TRBV25-1 and TRBJ1-2, with a possible D match to TRBD1 (6 bases). The CDR3 runs 13 residues. Per the germline V gene, CDR1 is MGHDK and CDR2 is SYGVNS. Trimming shortened V by 8 bases and J by 4 bases, and 14 bases separated the two germline ends. The CDR3 protein is CASARGKSYGYTF. The CDR3 region has the DNA TGTGCCAGCGCCAGGGGCAAGAGCTATGGCTACACCTTC.

This CDR3 reads CASSTGGVYSYTF. The CDR3 DNA follows: TGTGCCAGTAGTACAGGGGGCGTTTATAGCTACACCTTC. The chain is built from TRBV19 and TRBJ1-2; 8 bases are shared with TRBD1. The CDR3 consists of 13 residues. With 4 bases clipped from V and 9 bases from J, the junction kept 7 bases outside the gene matches. CDR1 is LNHDA, CDR2 SQIVND, per germline (reference sequence).

The chain has TRBV2 and TRBJ2-6; D is perhaps TRBD1 (5 bases). Germline V gene lookup returns CDR1 SNHLY and CDR2 FYNNEI. V was trimmed by 7 bases and J by 4 bases, leaving 8 bases between them. CDR3 size: 13 residues. This CDR3 is CASNQGGANVLTF. The CDR3 nucleotides read TGTGCCAGCAATCAGGGAGGGGCCAACGTCCTGACTTTC.